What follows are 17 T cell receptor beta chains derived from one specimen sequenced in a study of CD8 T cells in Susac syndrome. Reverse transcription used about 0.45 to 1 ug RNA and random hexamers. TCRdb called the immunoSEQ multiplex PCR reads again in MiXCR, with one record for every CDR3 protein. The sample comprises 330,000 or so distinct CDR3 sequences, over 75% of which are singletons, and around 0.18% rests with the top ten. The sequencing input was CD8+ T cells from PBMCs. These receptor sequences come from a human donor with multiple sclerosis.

The CDR3 DNA reads as TGCAGTGCCGGACGGCCGAACACTGAAGCTTTCTTT. The encoded protein is CSAGRPNTEAFF. The J gene is TRBJ1-1, the V gene TRBV20-1; D gene ambiguous. The germline V and J ends were trimmed by 6 bases and 1 base, with 9 bases remaining between them. There are 12 residues in the CDR3. Germline V gene lookup returns CDR1 DFQATT and CDR2 SNEGSKA (reference sequence).

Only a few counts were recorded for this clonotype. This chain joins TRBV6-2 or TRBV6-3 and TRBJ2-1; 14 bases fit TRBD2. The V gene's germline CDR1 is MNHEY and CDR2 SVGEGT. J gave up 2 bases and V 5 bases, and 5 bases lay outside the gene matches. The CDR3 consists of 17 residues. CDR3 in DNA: TGTGCCAGCAGTGGCGGGACTAGCGGGGGAACCTACAATGAGCAGTTCTTC. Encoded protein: CASSGGTSGGTYNEQFF.

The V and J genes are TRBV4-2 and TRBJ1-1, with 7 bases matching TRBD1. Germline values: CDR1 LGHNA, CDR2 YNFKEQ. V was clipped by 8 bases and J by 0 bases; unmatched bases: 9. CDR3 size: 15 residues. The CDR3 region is CASGSPGQMNTEAFF. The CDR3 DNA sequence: TGTGCCAGCGGTTCTCCGGGACAGATGAACACTGAAGCTTTCTTT.

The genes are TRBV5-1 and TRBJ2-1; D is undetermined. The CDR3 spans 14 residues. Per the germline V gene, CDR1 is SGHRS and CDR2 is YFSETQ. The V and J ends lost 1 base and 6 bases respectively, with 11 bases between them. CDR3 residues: CASSLSYQFNEQFF. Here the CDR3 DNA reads TGCGCCAGCAGCTTGAGTTACCAGTTCAATGAGCAGTTCTTC. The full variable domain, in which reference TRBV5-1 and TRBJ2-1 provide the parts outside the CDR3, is KAGVTQTPRYLIKTRGQQVTLSCSPISGHRSVSWYQQTPGQGLQFLFEYFSETQRNKGNFPGRFSGRQFSNSRSEMNVSTLELGDSALYLCASSLSYQFNEQFFGPGTRLTVL.

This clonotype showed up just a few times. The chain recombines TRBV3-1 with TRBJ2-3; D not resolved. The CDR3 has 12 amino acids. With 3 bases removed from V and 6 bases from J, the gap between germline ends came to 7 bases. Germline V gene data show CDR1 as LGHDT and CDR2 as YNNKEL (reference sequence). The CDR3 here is CASSQLGDTQYF. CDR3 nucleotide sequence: TGTGCCAGCAGCCAGCTCGGGGATACGCAGTATTTT.

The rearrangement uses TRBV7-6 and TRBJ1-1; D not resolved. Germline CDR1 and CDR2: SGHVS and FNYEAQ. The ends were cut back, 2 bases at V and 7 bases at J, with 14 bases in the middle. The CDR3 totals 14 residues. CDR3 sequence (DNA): TGTGCCAGCAGCTTAAACGGTCGGAGGGTTGAAGCTTTCTTT. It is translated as CASSLNGRRVEAFF.

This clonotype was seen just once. CDR3 region: CSARDPGQGDYEQYF. Written as DNA, the CDR3 is TGCAGTGCTAGAGATCCCGGACAGGGGGACTACGAGCAGTACTTC. The chain has TRBV20-1 and TRBJ2-7; 10 nucleotides align to TRBD1. CDR3 length equals 15 residues. The V gene's germline CDR1 is DFQATT and CDR2 SNEGSKA (reference sequence). V was clipped by 0 bases and J by 3 bases; unmatched bases: 5.

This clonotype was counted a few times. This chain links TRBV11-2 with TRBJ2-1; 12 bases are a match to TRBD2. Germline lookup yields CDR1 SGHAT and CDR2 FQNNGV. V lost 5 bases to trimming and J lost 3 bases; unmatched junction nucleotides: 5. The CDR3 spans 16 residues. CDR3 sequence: CASSILAGGSYNEQFF. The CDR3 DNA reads TGTGCCAGCAGCATACTAGCGGGAGGCAGCTACAATGAGCAGTTCTTC.

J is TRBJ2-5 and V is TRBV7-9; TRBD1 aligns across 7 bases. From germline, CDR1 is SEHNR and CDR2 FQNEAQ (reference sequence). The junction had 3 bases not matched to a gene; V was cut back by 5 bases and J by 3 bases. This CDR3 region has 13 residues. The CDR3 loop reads CASSMQGEETQYF. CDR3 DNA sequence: TGTGCCAGCAGCATGCAGGGGGAAGAGACCCAGTACTTC.

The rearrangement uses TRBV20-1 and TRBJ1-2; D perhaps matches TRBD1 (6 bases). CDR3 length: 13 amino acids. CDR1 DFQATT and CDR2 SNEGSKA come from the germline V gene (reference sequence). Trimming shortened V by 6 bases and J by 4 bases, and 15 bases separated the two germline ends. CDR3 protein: CSAPDSWTYGYTF. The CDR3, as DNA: TGCAGTGCACCGGACAGCTGGACCTATGGCTACACCTTC.

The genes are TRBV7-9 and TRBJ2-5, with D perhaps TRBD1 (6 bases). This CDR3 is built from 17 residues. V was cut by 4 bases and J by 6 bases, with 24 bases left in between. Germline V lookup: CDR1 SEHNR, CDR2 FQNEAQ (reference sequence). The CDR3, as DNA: TGTGCCAGCAGCTCAACCTCCACAGGGATGGGACAAAAGACCCAGTACTTC. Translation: CASSSTSTGMGQKTQYF. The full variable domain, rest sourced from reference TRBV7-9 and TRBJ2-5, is DTGVSQNPRHKITKRGQNVTFRCDPISEHNRLYWYRQTLGQGPEFLTYFQNEAQLEKSRLLSDRFSAERPKGSFSTLEIQRTEQGDSAMYLCASSSTSTGMGQKTQYFGPGTRLLVL.

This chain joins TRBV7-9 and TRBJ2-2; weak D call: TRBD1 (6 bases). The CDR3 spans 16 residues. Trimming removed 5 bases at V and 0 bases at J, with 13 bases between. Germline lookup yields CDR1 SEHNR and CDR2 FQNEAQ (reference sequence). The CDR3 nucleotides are TGTGCCAGCAGCCTCACAGGGCTAGCGAACACCGGGGAGCTGTTTTTT. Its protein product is CASSLTGLANTGELFF. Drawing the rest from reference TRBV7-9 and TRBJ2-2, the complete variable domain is DTGVSQNPRHKITKRGQNVTFRCDPISEHNRLYWYRQTLGQGPEFLTYFQNEAQLEKSRLLSDRFSAERPKGSFSTLEIQRTEQGDSAMYLCASSLTGLANTGELFFGEGSRLTVL.

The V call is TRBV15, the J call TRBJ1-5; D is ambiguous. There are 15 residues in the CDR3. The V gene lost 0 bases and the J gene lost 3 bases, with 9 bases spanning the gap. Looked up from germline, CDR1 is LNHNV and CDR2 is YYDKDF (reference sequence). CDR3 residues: CATSRDRALNQPQHF. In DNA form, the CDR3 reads TGTGCCACCAGCAGAGATAGGGCCCTCAATCAGCCCCAGCATTTT.

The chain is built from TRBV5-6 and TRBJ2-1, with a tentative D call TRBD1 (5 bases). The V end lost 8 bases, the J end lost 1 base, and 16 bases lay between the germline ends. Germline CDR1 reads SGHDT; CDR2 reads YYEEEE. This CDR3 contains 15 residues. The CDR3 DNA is TGTGCCAGTCTTGGGTGGGGCCGGTCCTACAATGAGCAGTTCTTC. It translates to CASLGWGRSYNEQFF.

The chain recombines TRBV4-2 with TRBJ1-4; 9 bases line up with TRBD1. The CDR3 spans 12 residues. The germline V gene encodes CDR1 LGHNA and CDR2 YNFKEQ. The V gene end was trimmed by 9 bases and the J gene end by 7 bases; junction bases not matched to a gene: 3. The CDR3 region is CARDRGGEKLFF. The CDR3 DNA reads TGTGCCAGGGACAGGGGAGGTGAAAAACTGTTTTTT.

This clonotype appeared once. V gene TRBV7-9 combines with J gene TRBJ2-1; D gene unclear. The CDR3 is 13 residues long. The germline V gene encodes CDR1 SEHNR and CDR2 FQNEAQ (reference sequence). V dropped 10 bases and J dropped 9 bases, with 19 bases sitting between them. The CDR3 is CATRRPGWGEQFF. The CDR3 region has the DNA TGTGCCACACGACGGCCAGGATGGGGTGAGCAGTTCTTC.

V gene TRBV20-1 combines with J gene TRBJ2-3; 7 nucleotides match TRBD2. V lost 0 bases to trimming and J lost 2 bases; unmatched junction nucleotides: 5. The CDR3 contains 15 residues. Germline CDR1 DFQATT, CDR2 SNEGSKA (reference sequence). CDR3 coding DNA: TGCAGTGCTAGAGATTTGGGGGGGAACACAGATACGCAGTATTTT. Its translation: CSARDLGGNTDTQYF.